This is a list of T cell receptor beta chains from one sample in a study of T-cell reconstitution after alpha-beta-depleted transplantation in children. Each CDR3 protein gets one entry after TCRdb re-called the PCR reads with MiXCR. Of about 150,000 distinct CDR3 sequences in the sample, around 10% were seen once. Sequenced material: PBMCs, taken before TCRalphabeta/CD19-depleted stem cell transplant. These receptors came from a boy under 10 years old with acute myeloid leukemia, due to receive a stem cell transplant. Each CDR3 is given with its conserved first and last residue. D genes are given only for firm matches. Clone size, where shown, is once, few, many, or a class for clones that have expanded.

clone_size | j_call | d_call | v_call | cdr3_nt | cdr3_aa
many | TRBJ2-3 | TRBD2 | TRBV29-1 | TGCAGCGTTGATGCGGGAGGGGCAGATACGCAGTATTTT | CSVDAGGADTQYF
many | TRBJ2-3 | - | TRBV28 | TGTGCCAGTCAGGTACTGAGCACAGATACGCAGTATTTT | CASQVLSTDTQYF
many | TRBJ2-6 | - | TRBV5-5 | TGTGCCAGCAGCTACCCCCCCGGGGCCAACGTCCTGACTTTC | CASSYPPGANVLTF
many | TRBJ2-7 | - | TRBV7-6 | TGTGCCAGCAGCCCTAGGAGGCCGTCCTACGAGCAGTACTTC | CASSPRRPSYEQYF
many | TRBJ1-5 | - | TRBV20-1 | TGCAGTGCTATGGCAGTCAATCAGCCCCAGCATTTT | CSAMAVNQPQHF
many | TRBJ2-3 | TRBD2 | TRBV7-8 | TGTGCCAGCAGCTTAGATATAGCGGGGGGCCAAGATACGCAGTATTTT | CASSLDIAGGQDTQYF
many | TRBJ2-3 | - | TRBV11-2 | TGTGCCAGCAGCTTAGGTGTTTTGGGGGGAAACACAGATACGCAGTATTTT | CASSLGVLGGNTDTQYF
many | TRBJ2-1 | - | TRBV14 | TGTGCCAGCAGCCAAGATAAGAAAAACCCTTCAAATGAGCAGTTCTTC | CASSQDKKNPSNEQFF
many | TRBJ2-4 | - | TRBV7-8 | TGTGCCAGCAGCCAGGCCACAGATAAGGCCAAAAACATTCAGTACTTC | CASSQATDKAKNIQYF
many | TRBJ2-6 | - | TRBV24-1 | TGTGCCTCCACAGGATCCGGGGCCAACGTCCTGACTTTC | CASTGSGANVLTF
few | TRBJ2-3 | TRBD2 | TRBV7-7 | TGTGCCAGCAGGCGCCACACCGGCCGGGGACTAGCGGGAGGGCCACTAAACTCCACAGATACGCAGTATTTT | CASRRHTGRGLAGGPLNSTDTQYF
many | TRBJ2-1 | - | TRBV2 | TGTGCCAGCAACCCACTAGGAATTGGGAATGAGCAGTTCTTC | CASNPLGIGNEQFF
many | TRBJ1-1 | TRBD1 | TRBV5-1 | TGCGCCAGCAGCTGGACAGGGTTGAACACTGAAGCTTTCTTT | CASSWTGLNTEAFF
many | TRBJ1-6 | - | TRBV11-1 | TGTGCCAGCAGCCTGGGACCGAATAATTCACCCCTCCACTTT | CASSLGPNNSPLHF
many | TRBJ2-3 | - | TRBV4-2 | TGTGCCAGCAGCCAAGATCCCGGGCGGGGCCGAGCAGATACGCAGTATTTT | CASSQDPGRGRADTQYF
many | TRBJ2-3 | TRBD1 | TRBV25-1 | TGTGCCAGCAGTCCCGGGACAGGGGGCGTCACAGATACGCAGTATTTT | CASSPGTGGVTDTQYF
many | TRBJ2-3 | - | TRBV5-6 | TGTGCCAGCAGCTTGGGGCCATTGACAGGCACAGATACGCAGTATTTT | CASSLGPLTGTDTQYF
many | TRBJ2-2 | TRBD1 | TRBV5-1 | TGCGCCAGCAGCTTGGGCTCAGGGGGCCCCTACACCGGGGAGCTGTTTTTT | CASSLGSGGPYTGELFF
many | TRBJ2-4 | TRBD2 | TRBV7-2 | TGTGCCAGCAGCTCCGGACTAGCGGGGCGAGCTCAGTACTTC | CASSSGLAGRAQYF
many | TRBJ2-3 | - | TRBV20-1 | TGCAGTGCTAGAGAGGGGGGATGGGGCACAGATACGCAGTATTTT | CSAREGGWGTDTQYF
few | TRBJ1-3 | TRBD1 | TRBV30 | TGTGCCTGTGACAGGGCGACTGGAAACACCATATATTTT | CACDRATGNTIYF
many | TRBJ1-5 | - | TRBV28 | TGTGCCAGCACTCCGGAGGGAGTTAATCAGCCCCAGCATTTT | CASTPEGVNQPQHF
many | TRBJ1-1 | TRBD1 | TRBV5-1 | TGCGCCAGCAGCTTGCCGAAACAGGGGGCAGGGGGCACTGAAGCTTTCTTT | CASSLPKQGAGGTEAFF
many | TRBJ2-1 | - | TRBV19 | TGTGCCAGTAGTCCGGCCAGGGTGGGCAATGAGCAGTTCTTC | CASSPARVGNEQFF
many | TRBJ2-4 | TRBD1 | TRBV7-2 | TGTGCCAGCAGCCCACAGGGGGACATTCAGTACTTC | CASSPQGDIQYF
many | TRBJ1-2 | TRBD1 | TRBV5-1 | TGCGCCAGCAGCTCTTACAGGGGCTCCAGCTATGGCTACACCTTC | CASSSYRGSSYGYTF
many | TRBJ1-2 | - | TRBV12-3/TRBV12-4 | TGTGCCAGCAGTTTGGACCCGAACTATGGCTACACCTTC | CASSLDPNYGYTF
many | TRBJ2-1 | - | TRBV20-1 | TGCAGTGCTAGCGGGAGCTCCTACAATGAGCAGTTCTTC | CSASGSSYNEQFF
many | TRBJ2-1 | TRBD1 | TRBV19 | TGTGCCAGTAGTCCGGACAGGGACTACAATGAGCAGTTCTTC | CASSPDRDYNEQFF
many | TRBJ2-3 | TRBD2 | TRBV15 | TGTGCCACCAGGCACGTAGCGGGGAGCACAGATACGCAGTATTTT | CATRHVAGSTDTQYF
many | TRBJ1-1 | - | TRBV6-5 | TGTGCCAGCAGTTACTCTTCCGGGAGGACTGAAGCTTTCTTT | CASSYSSGRTEAFF
many | TRBJ2-5 | - | TRBV5-5 | TGTGCCAGCAGCTTGGCAGTGGGAGAGACCCAGTACTTC | CASSLAVGETQYF
many | TRBJ1-4 | TRBD1 | TRBV20-1 | TGCAGTGCTAGGTCTCAGGACAGGGGACGAGTGGAGGGTAGAAAACTGTTTTTT | CSARSQDRGRVEGRKLFF
- | TRBJ2-1 | - | TRBV3-1 | TGTGCCACCACCAAGGAGGTCCCTAGCAGGGAGTCCAATGAGCAGTTCTTC | CATTKEVPSRESNEQFF
- | TRBJ2-1 | TRBD1 | TRBV20-1 | TGCTGTGCTAGGCCAAGCACAGGGGGCAAGGACAATGAGCAGTTCTTC | CCARPSTGGKDNEQFF
- | TRBJ2-1 | TRBD1 | TRBV4-1 | TGCGCCAGCAGCCTTCGGACAGGGGCGTTGGTTAATGAGCAGTTCTTC | CASSLRTGALVNEQFF
many | TRBJ2-2 | TRBD1 | TRBV24-1 | TGTGCCACCCGGGACAGGGAGGCCACCGGGGAGCTGTTTTTT | CATRDREATGELFF
many | TRBJ1-2 | - | TRBV20-1 | TGCAGTGCTAGAGCCGGGGCGATCTATGGCTACACCTTC | CSARAGAIYGYTF
many | TRBJ1-1 | TRBD1 | TRBV2 | TGTGCCAGCAGTGTTCAGGGGGCTTGGACTGAAGCTTTCTTT | CASSVQGAWTEAFF
many | TRBJ1-5 | TRBD1 | TRBV6-1 | TGTGCCAGCGGACAGGTACATCAGCCCCAGCATTTT | CASGQVHQPQHF
many | TRBJ2-1 | - | TRBV7-8 | TGTGCCAGCAGCTTCCGACTTCAGGGACATGAGCAGTTCTTC | CASSFRLQGHEQFF
many | TRBJ1-2 | - | TRBV4-1 | TGCGCCAGCAGCCCCGGCGGACTCGCTAACTATGGCTACACCTTC | CASSPGGLANYGYTF